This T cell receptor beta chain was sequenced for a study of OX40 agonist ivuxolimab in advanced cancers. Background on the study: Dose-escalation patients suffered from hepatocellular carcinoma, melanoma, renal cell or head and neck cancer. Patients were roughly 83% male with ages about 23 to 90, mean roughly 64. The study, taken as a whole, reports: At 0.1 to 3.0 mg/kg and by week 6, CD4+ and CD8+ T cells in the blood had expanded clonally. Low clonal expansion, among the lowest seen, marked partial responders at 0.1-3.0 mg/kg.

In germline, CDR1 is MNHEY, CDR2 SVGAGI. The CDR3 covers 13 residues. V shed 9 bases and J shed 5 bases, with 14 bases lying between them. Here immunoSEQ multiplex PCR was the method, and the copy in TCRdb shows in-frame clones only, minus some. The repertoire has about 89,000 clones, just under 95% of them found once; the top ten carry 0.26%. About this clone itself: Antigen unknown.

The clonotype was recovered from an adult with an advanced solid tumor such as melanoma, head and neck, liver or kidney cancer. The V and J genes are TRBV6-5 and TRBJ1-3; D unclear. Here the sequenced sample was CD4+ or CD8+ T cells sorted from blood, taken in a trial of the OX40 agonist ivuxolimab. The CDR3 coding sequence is TGTGCCAGTATGGATCTAACACGAAACACCATATATTTT. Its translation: CASMDLTRNTIYF.